This TCR beta chain was documented in a study of radiotherapy plus CTLA-4 blockade in lung cancer (dated by TCRdb to between 2018 and 2020). Turning to the overall study: Objective responses were observed in approximately 17% of enrolled patients, and disease control was achieved in less than 35%. Study-wide findings and limitations: Early dynamic changes in blood T cell clones, together with increased serum interferon-beta after radiation, were reported as the strongest predictors of response. After treatment with radiotherapy and ipilimumab, TCR clones that originated in tumors expanded in peripheral blood.

In its sample, this clone was seen once. The target of this receptor is not known. Base quality data are lacking; no much larger clone is found one base away. Other DNA sequences of this sample code for an identical CDR3. Library generation was performed with the immunoSEQ multiplex PCR assay. TCRdb took this table from immuneACCESS and kept in-frame rearrangements with V and J called. Such tables lack part of the clones; where checked against another copy, unresolved V genes explain under half of the gap, and the rest is unexplained. For this sample there are roughly 100,000 clones; 85% appear just once. In total, the top ten clones hold around 2% of the sample. CDR1 is given as SGHRS and CDR2 as YFSETQ, both from the germline V gene. The CDR3, cysteine through phenylalanine, is 13 amino acids long. The entry retains the CDR3 DNA only, 39 bases that are in frame from base 1. The V and J ends are trimmed by 4 bases and 1 base, leaving 8 bases between them.

Focal radiation therapy combined with CTLA-4 blockade (ipilimumab) was tested in patients with chemo-refractory metastatic non-small-cell lung cancer. The sequencing used peripheral blood, collected from a patient treated with radiotherapy plus ipilimumab. Recombination connected TRBV5-1 to TRBJ1-1; TRBD1 is a possible D gene, resting on 6 matching bases. This clonotype was obtained from a human donor with non-small cell lung cancer that progressed on radiotherapy plus ipilimumab. Some clones in this sample may be carry-over from other donors' samples. The encoded CDR3 is CASSQDRNTEAFF. The nucleotides are TGCGCCAGCAGCCAGGACAGGAACACTGAAGCTTTCTTT.